Shown below are 7 T cell receptor beta chains from a single sample sequenced in a study of patients and donors after allogeneic stem cell transplantation. TCRdb re-analysed the RT-PCR reads in MiXCR, keeping a single row per CDR3 protein. The sample includes more than 850,000 distinct CDR3 sequences, more than 15% seen only once; the top ten take roughly 6%. The sample consisted of blood, either unsorted or a sorted T cell fraction (not recorded which). Receptors originate from a human donor who was either an allogeneic HSCT recipient or a stem cell or donor lymphocyte infusion donor (not recorded which). It is not recorded whose cells these are; they may come from a transplant donor.

The rearrangement uses TRBV12-3 or TRBV12-4 and TRBJ1-4; 10 bases are shared with TRBD1. Trimming removed 6 bases from V and 5 bases from J; junction bases left unmatched: 6. The CDR3 length is 15 residues. The CDR3 spells CASSRTGGVNEKLFF. CDR3 bases: TGTGCCAGCAGCCGGACAGGGGGTGTAAATGAAAAACTGTTTTTT.

This clonotype was found many times. The chain carries TRBV27 and TRBJ2-6; no definite D call. The CDR3 runs 15 residues. The ends were cut back, 4 bases at V and 0 bases at J, with 7 bases in the middle. Germline CDR1 is MNHEY and CDR2 is SMNVEV (reference sequence). CDR3 protein: CASSSRGSGANVLTF. The DNA for the CDR3 is TGTGCCAGCAGTTCCCGCGGCTCTGGGGCCAACGTCCTGACTTTC.

The rearrangement links TRBV6-5 to TRBJ1-6; D is unresolved. The CDR3 consists of 15 residues. V was trimmed by 2 bases and J by 10 bases, leaving 15 bases between them. Looked up from germline, CDR1 is MNHEY and CDR2 is SVGAGI. The CDR3 loop reads CASSYLMRSSSPLHF. The DNA of the CDR3 is TGTGCCAGCAGTTACCTCATGAGGAGCAGCTCACCCCTCCACTTT.

The rearrangement joins TRBV12-3 or TRBV12-4 to TRBJ1-2; 7 positions agree with TRBD1. The junction had 3 bases not matched to a gene; V was cut back by 5 bases and J by 6 bases. The CDR3 covers 12 residues. CDR3 amino acids: CASSTTGDGYTF. As DNA, the CDR3 is TGTGCCAGCAGTACTACAGGGGATGGCTACACCTTC.

This chain uses TRBV7-6 with TRBJ2-1; 8 bases fit TRBD2. Germline loops: CDR1 SGHVS, CDR2 FNYEAQ. V lost 1 base and J lost 7; bases outside the gene matches: 6. The length of the CDR3 is 15 residues. CDR3 nucleotide sequence: TGTGCCAGCAGCTTAGATCCCGGGAGGGTTAATGAGCAGTTCTTC. It is translated as CASSLDPGRVNEQFF.

This clonotype was seen only a few times. The chain combines TRBV20-1 with TRBJ2-7; no reliable D call. The V and J ends lost 6 bases and 0 bases respectively, with 9 bases between them. The CDR3 covers 12 residues. Germline V CDR1 and CDR2: DFQATT, SNEGSKA (reference sequence). The CDR3 DNA reads TGCAGTGCCGCCAGAGCCTCCTACGAGCAGTACTTC. Its protein product is CSAARASYEQYF.

The CDR3 DNA reads as TGTGCCAGCACAAAAAGCCTCTGGGGCTCCTATAATTCACCCCTCCACTTT. Its protein is CASTKSLWGSYNSPLHF. The chain employs TRBV12-3 or TRBV12-4 and TRBJ1-6; D call uncertain. V dropped 7 bases and J dropped 0 bases, with 16 bases sitting between them. The length of the CDR3 is 17 residues.